The clone carrying this TCR beta chain was detected only once. Its antigen is not identified. Methods described previously were used for bulk TCR libraries, and listed TCR primers were applied. MiXCR, run by TCRdb on the PCR reads, gives a single entry per CDR3 protein. The sample includes tens of thousands of distinct CDR3 sequences, under 25% of them seen just once. Naive CD8 library inputs spanned 20,000 to 1,000,000 sorted cells and 10%, 30% or 50% RNA. This entry comes from a study of molecular identifiers for immune sequencing clone quantification. Study results and caveats: A shared barcode on identical TCR molecules could lead to underestimated sizes for highly expanded clones. Researchers reportedly could pick up spiked Jurkat TCR RNA from one cell mixed into about 970,000 naive cells.

The CDR3 is 14 amino acids. V was pared by 0 bases and J by 4 bases, with 9 bases between. Source material: naive CD8+ T cells from blood, with Jurkat cell RNA spiked in. Indicated subset: FACS-sorted CD8+CD4-CCR7+CD45RA+ naive T cells. This chain joins TRBV23-1 and TRBJ1-2, with no clear D. TRBV23-1 counts as an open reading frame of uncertain function. This TCR came from a human donor in good health. Some libraries in this study had Jurkat cell RNA spiked in. The CDR3 is CASSQSKGRYGYTF. CDR3 DNA sequence: TGCGCCAGCAGTCAATCGAAGGGCCGCTATGGCTACACCTTC.